Sequencing of this T cell receptor (beta chain) was carried out in a study of monozygotic twins with inflammatory bowel disease. Overall study results and limits: The results supported no single strong signal or clonotype associated with IBD. Immunosuppressive treatments differing between patients may have added repertoire variability.

Germline lookup yields CDR1 SGHAT and CDR2 FQNNGV. The CDR3 sequence is 13 residues long. As regards this clonotype: The antigen is unknown.

TCRdb re-called the 5' RACE reads; one entry per CDR3 protein, DNA not given. The sample totals more than 300,000 distinct CDR3 sequences; its top ten clones hold 2.5% to 3%. This receptor was taken from a human donor with ulcerative colitis or Crohn's disease, or a healthy co-twin of an affected twin (not recorded which). The rearrangement uses TRBV11-2 and TRBJ1-2; TCRdb reports TRBD1, a call that lacks DNA to check it against. Specimen: blood. The chain's CDR3 is CASSLTQGVGYTF.